The clone carrying this T cell receptor (beta chain) has only a few counts. 60 Vbeta and 13 Jbeta primers were used in PCR. Data came from immunoSEQ multiplex PCR; TCRdb stores just in-frame clones and leaves some out. This sample has about 160,000 clones, with about 85% found just once. The CDR3 length is 14 residues. The V gene lost 5 bases and the J gene lost 0 bases, with 8 bases spanning the gap. Germline values: CDR1 LNHDA, CDR2 SQIVND (reference sequence). These data are taken from a study of cytomegalovirus exposure and HLA in healthy donors. Study-level information: As an earlier analysis found, about 179 million T cells yielded some 120 million unique TCR beta sequences.

This receptor was taken from a young man in good health and CMV-seropositive. Material: PBMCs. The chain links TRBV19 to TRBJ1-3, with D possibly TRBD1 on 5 matching bases. The CDR3, as DNA: TGTGCCAGTAGTCCCGACAGCTCTGGAAACACCATATATTTT. This codes for CASSPDSSGNTIYF.